This T cell receptor beta chain was identified in a study of spatial heterogeneity in lung cancer. On the study more broadly: In cases with available follow-up PBMC samples, these were sequenced at a median of roughly two years after resection. Beta-chain sequences consistently outnumbered alpha-chain sequences in detection. Study outcomes and limitations: Whereas they appeared in blood less at follow-up, ubiquitous expanded tumor TCRs appeared there more at resection.

Germline V CDR1 and CDR2: KGHSH, LQKENI. The CDR3 is made up of 10 amino acids. The V and J ends lost 3 bases and 11 bases respectively, with 2 bases between them. TCRdb independently ran MiXCR on the 5' RACE reads; one entry per CDR3 protein. The table lists some 20,000 distinct CDR3 sequences, over 9% of them singletons, with more than 20% in the top ten. This clonotype was counted only a few times. What it recognizes is unknown. Time point noted: blood at routine non-recurrence follow-up after resection. Unsorted whole RNA of tumor, nontumor lung or frozen PBMC was sequenced. Source: PBMCs, taken at follow-up. The gene calls are TRBV18 and TRBJ1-6; no firm D call. This clonotype was obtained from a male donor with early-stage non-small cell lung cancer. For the CDR3, the DNA is TGTGCCAGCTCACCCACACCCCTCCACTTT. Translation gives CASSPTPLHF.